This TCR beta chain was found in a study of T cells after yellow fever vaccination. For the study at large: Preparation of fractions with low cell numbers was performed using SMART-Seq v4 Ultra Low Input.

TCRdb recomputed calls from the 5' RACE reads with MiXCR, one row per CDR3 protein. The sample yields a few hundred thousand distinct CDR3 sequences, roughly 5% seen once. This clonotype occurred many times. Trimming left V 0 bases short and J 5 bases short, with 8 bases between. This CDR3 spans 13 amino acids. Germline V lookup: CDR1 MGHRA, CDR2 YSYEKL. The chain couples TRBV4-1 to TRBJ2-7; a weak D match, TRBD2 (6 bases). Sequenced material: CD4+ T cells sorted from PBMCs, taken on the day of the yellow fever booster vaccination. The receptor was derived from a man younger than 30 who received the YFV17D yellow fever vaccine. The CDR3 bases are TGCGCCAGCAGCCAAGATCGGAGGGACGAGCAGTACTTC. The encoded protein is CASSQDRRDEQYF.